This T cell receptor beta chain was sequenced in a study of shared clonotypes between healthy human individuals (dated by TCRdb to about 2020). With regard to the full study: A couple of women and a few men aged 18 to 49 years were included in the cohort. Per donor, three plates each were used for CD4 naive and CD4 memory, two for CD8 naive, and one for CD8 memory. Blood TCR repertoires of roughly five healthy adults were deeply sequenced to estimate repertoire size and the extent of clonotype sharing between individuals. Different laboratories and diverse techniques were used to prepare libraries and sequence TCR repertoires, to increase sequencing depth and limit assay-specific biases. Each donor's leukapheresis produced roughly between about 0.9 and 9.5 billion PBMCs. Overall results and qualifications from the work: When a few donors were compared, the shared fraction of clonotypes was around 5% for naive CD4, about 4% for naive CD8, roughly 2.3% for memory CD4, and 0.4% for memory CD8. Based on pairwise subsampling, the degree of clonotype sharing among donors was expected to be affected by sequencing depth. Because the study included a small number of donors, the genetic and exposure-history diversity represented was limited. Only blood was sampled, and tissue TCR repertoires likely differ from those in blood. Larger estimated clonotype richness was generally found for naive subsets than for memory subsets. Compared with non-shared clonotypes, the clonotypes found in all four sorted-subset donors had higher generation probabilities. Incomplete sequencing was indicated by rarefaction of sorted-subset datasets, despite the large sequencing depth.

TCR CDR3 regions were amplified from genomic DNA by multiplex PCR using the deep immunoSEQ assay. Genomic DNA extracted from each cell subset was distributed evenly over all wells of several immunoSEQ 96-well plates, and each plate served as one replicate. For sorted subsets, roughly 0.2 ug genomic DNA, equal to some 28,000 T cell genomes, was loaded into each replicate PCR. Purified libraries were quantified with a Qubit 3.0 fluorometer, sized on a Bioanalyzer 2100, and re-quantified with the KAPA Library Quantification kit. Every immunoSEQ 96-well plate was sequenced on a dedicated single-read 150-cycle Illumina NextSeq 550 flow cell. For the original study's pipeline: Because the immunoSEQ output included only junctional sequences and no quality scores, the filtering could not be the same as the filtering used for full-length reads. To assign V/J genes and CDR3, sequences were annotated against IMGT germline references using PyIR, a Python wrapper for IgBLAST v1.9. Reads were removed for weak V/J assignments (E-value above 1e-6), missing CDR3, stop codons, out-of-frame junctions, or ambiguous translated residues. V3J clonotypes were defined as sequences sharing an identical inferred V gene, J gene, and CDR3 amino acid sequence. To compute the percentage overlap between repertoires, the number of shared unique clonotypes was divided by the size of the smaller repertoire. Richness of each repertoire was evaluated using RTK rarefaction, the Chao1 estimator, and Recon v2.1 estimates of unobserved clonotypes. For all TCRbeta clonotypes obtained by the gDNA method from four donors, generation probabilities were computed with OLGA. In TCRdb, the immuneACCESS table is reduced to in-frame sequences with V and J assigned. These tables do not hold every clone; where another copy was compared, an unresolved V gene accounts for under half, and the others remain unexplained. V and J calls and clone size are those listed in that table; D and trimming were worked out from the DNA. The sample table records a few million clones; roughly 93% of these occur just once. More than 1.5% of the sample is taken by the ten largest.

For this clone: The clone's antigen remains unknown. No base quality information exists; no much larger clone differs at one position.

From the cysteine up to the phenylalanine, the CDR3 has a length of 14 residues. Only the CDR3 DNA stays, 42 bases, in frame from base 1. V loses 0 bases, J loses 4 bases, and the germline ends lie 9 bases apart. As encoded in the germline V gene (reference sequence), CDR1 is MNHEY while CDR2 is SMNVEV. CD8 naive samples consisted of CD45RO-negative cells that were positively selected for CCR7, yielding a CD45RA+CCR7+ population without TemRA cells. The donors were healthy, HIV-negative adults who had no recently reported acute infections or vaccinations. All donors were Caucasian adults living in Nashville, Tennessee, USA. After blood collection by leukapheresis, PBMCs were isolated using Ficoll-Histopaque density gradient centrifugation and then cryopreserved in the vapor phase of liquid nitrogen. Purity and quantity of every magnetically sorted T cell population were checked by analytical flow cytometry. Each sorted fraction had its genomic DNA isolated and then quantified by UV absorbance on a Nanodrop 2000c.

The material sequenced was naive CD8+ T cells from PBMCs. The cell subset or site label on this specimen signifies: CD45RA+CCR7+. The chain is assembled from TRBV27 and TRBJ1-1, with the identity of the D gene unclear. This clonotype was obtained from a man aged 18-30 years in good health. Some clones in this sample may be carry-over from other donors' samples. The DNA sequence is TGTGCCAGCAGTTTATCACAGTCTACCACTGAAGCTTTCTTT. This yields the protein CASSLSQSTTEAFF.